This T cell receptor beta chain was identified during a study of blood T cell repertoires in COVID-19. About the study: COVID-19 samples collected from the United States, Italy and Spain covered acute and convalescent phases.

Those enrolled, adults aged 18 to 89 years, came from some 23 US areas. TCRdb's table, derived via immunoSEQ multiplex PCR, lists solely in-frame clones and lacks some. The sample includes over 200,000 clones, about 90% seen only once; the top ten take around 3.6%. This clone was detected a few times. CDR3 size: 12 residues. Germline V lookup: CDR1 PRHDT, CDR2 FYEKMQ (reference sequence). V was pared by 8 bases and J by 3 bases, with 10 bases between. V usage is TRBV13 and J usage is TRBJ1-1, with unresolved D. The origin of this receptor is a woman aged 25-40 years who had been exposed to COVID-19. Sequences were obtained from PBMCs or T cells enriched from blood (not recorded which). The CDR3 sequence: CASSYSHTEAFF. DNA of the CDR3: TGTGCCAGCTCTTACAGCCACACTGAAGCTTTCTTT. The complete variable domain, with remaining parts taken from reference TRBV13 and TRBJ1-1, reads AAGVIQSPRHLIKEKRETATLKCYPIPRHDTVYWYQQGPGQDPQFLISFYEKMQSDKGSIPDRFSAQQFSDYHSELNMSSLELGDSALYFCASSYSHTEAFFGQGTRLTVV.